Listed here are 19 T cell receptor beta chains from one sample, sequenced in a study of beta chain features in type 1 diabetes. Study results and caveats: Researchers report that Type 1 diabetes patients had moderately but significantly shorter TCRB CDR3s across all four CD4+ subsets.

No antigen has been identified for these receptors. Reverse transcribing all isolated RNA meant expressed TCRB transcripts were sequenced. Some clones are missing from TCRdb's copy, which holds only in-frame ones; the method was immunoSEQ multiplex PCR. The table records hundreds of thousands of clones, roughly an eighth of them present only once. The material sequenced was naive CD4+ T cells from blood. All receptors derive from a woman in her late teens or twenties with type 1 diabetes.

Notes on this clone: Other DNA sequences in the sample encode the same CDR3. This rearrangement joins TRBV15 to TRBJ2-5; D is undetermined. CDR3 length: 13 amino acids. The germline gives CDR1 LNHNV, CDR2 YYDKDF (reference sequence). The V end lost 0 bases, the J end lost 4 bases, and 6 bases lay between the germline ends. The CDR3 loop reads CATSRDRGETQYF. For the CDR3, the DNA is TGTGCCACCAGCAGAGATCGAGGAGAGACCCAGTACTTC.

This clone showed up just a few times. At the DNA level, this CDR3 is encoded by other sequences in the same sample as well. The V gene is TRBV4-3, the J gene TRBJ1-2, with D uncertain. Germline CDR1 and CDR2: LGHNA and YSLEER. Trimming left V 0 bases short and J 5 bases short, with 7 bases between. The length of the CDR3 is 13 residues. CDR3 region: CASSQDRGYGYTF. CDR3 nucleotides: TGCGCCAGCAGCCAAGACAGAGGGTATGGCTACACCTTC.

The chain couples TRBV10-3 to TRBJ2-6, with TRBD2 matching over 8 bases. The CDR3 has 17 amino acids. CDR1 is ENHRY and CDR2 is SYGVKD in the germline V gene. V dropped 4 bases and J dropped 3; count of bases not matched to a gene: 8. CDR3 protein: CAISGRGGDGGANVLTF. For the CDR3, the DNA is TGTGCCATCAGTGGACGGGGGGGGGACGGTGGGGCCAACGTCCTGACTTTC.

In this sample, this clone turned up a few times. This chain links TRBV27 with TRBJ1-6; 9 positions agree with TRBD1. Trimming took 3 bases from V and 6 from J; bases not matched to a gene: 3. This CDR3 is built from 15 residues. Per the germline V gene, CDR1 is MNHEY and CDR2 is SMNVEV (reference sequence). The CDR3 here is CASSFTGQGNSPLHF. CDR3 DNA: TGTGCCAGCAGTTTCACGGGACAGGGTAATTCACCCCTCCACTTT.

This clone was seen only a few times. The genes are TRBV9 and TRBJ2-7; TRBD2 agrees at 13 bases. Germline V gene data show CDR1 as SGDLS and CDR2 as YYNGEE. The trim removed 3 bases at V and 4 bases at J, leaving 4 bases unmatched. The CDR3 covers 15 residues. CDR3 nucleotide sequence: TGTGCCAGCAGCGCCTCGACTAGCGGGAGGTACGAGCAGTACTTC. It yields the protein CASSASTSGRYEQYF.

The chain joins TRBV28 to TRBJ1-5; 8 bases match TRBD1. This CDR3 contains 14 residues. Looked up from germline, CDR1 is MDHEN and CDR2 is SYDVKM. V lost 6 bases, J lost 7 bases, and 8 bases stayed unmatched. The CDR3 here is CASSFVQGAQPQHF. The CDR3 DNA follows: TGTGCCAGCAGCTTCGTCCAGGGGGCCCAGCCCCAGCATTTT.

This clone was observed a few times. The rearrangement links TRBV11-2 to TRBJ2-3; the D is unclear. Trimming left V 6 bases short and J 1 base short, with 5 bases between. Germline CDR1 SGHAT, CDR2 FQNNGV. CDR3 length: 12 residues. Written as DNA, the CDR3 is TGTGCCAGCAGATCAGGCACAGATACGCAGTATTTT. This gives the protein CASRSGTDTQYF.

The chain employs TRBV7-9 and TRBJ2-3; 7 nucleotides agree with TRBD2. Unmatched junction bases numbered 17, after V lost 4 bases and J lost 4 bases. This CDR3 contains 18 residues. Per germline, CDR1 SEHNR and CDR2 FQNEAQ (reference sequence). DNA for the CDR3: TGTGCCAGCAGCTACCCTACAAGAATAGGCGGGAGTGCAGATACGCAGTATTTT. The encoded protein is CASSYPTRIGGSADTQYF.

This clone was seen a handful of times. The chain joins TRBV7-9 to TRBJ1-5; 9 bases agree with TRBD1. Germline V gene sequence: CDR1 SEHNR, CDR2 FQNEAQ (reference sequence). V gave up 0 bases and J gave up 5 bases; unmatched junction bases: 5. The CDR3 sequence is 16 residues long. The CDR3 nucleotides are TGTGCCAGCAGCTTAGCGCGGACAGGGGACTATCAGCCCCAGCATTTT. Its translation: CASSLARTGDYQPQHF.

The chain employs TRBV27 and TRBJ2-7; 9 bases fit TRBD2. The length of the CDR3 is 17 residues. V gave up 5 bases and J gave up 3 bases; unmatched junction bases: 14. Germline CDR1 reads MNHEY; CDR2 reads SMNVEV (reference sequence). The CDR3 DNA reads TGTGCCAGCAGTCCTCGCCCAGGGGGGACTAGCCTCTACGAGCAGTACTTC. Its protein is CASSPRPGGTSLYEQYF.

The V and J genes are TRBV7-9 and TRBJ1-6, with TRBD1 as a possible D gene (5 bases). V lost 5 bases, J lost 9 bases, and 14 bases lay in between. The CDR3 has 14 amino acids. Germline V gene data show CDR1 as SEHNR and CDR2 as FQNEAQ (reference sequence). The CDR3 DNA follows: TGTGCCAGCAGCGGGTCGGGGGAGGCTTCACCCCTCCACTTT. It codes for CASSGSGEASPLHF.

The chain employs TRBV7-2 and TRBJ2-5, with TRBD1 matching 7 bases. CDR1 and CDR2 from the germline V gene are SGHTA and FQGNSA. The V segment lost 1 base and the J segment 5 bases; nucleotides outside the gene matches: 10. CDR3 length: 16 amino acids. The DNA for the CDR3 is TGTGCCAGCAGCTTAGGGGCCAGGGGGATGAGGGAGACCCAGTACTTC. Its protein product is CASSLGARGMRETQYF.

The chain recombines TRBV25-1 with TRBJ2-3; D gene uncertain. V gave up 6 bases and J gave up 2 bases, with 12 bases separating them. Germline CDR1 and CDR2: MGHDK and SYGVNS. This CDR3 region has 14 residues. This CDR3 reads CASSQQHSTDTQYF. The CDR3 DNA is TGTGCCAGCAGCCAACAGCATTCCACAGATACGCAGTATTTT.

Only a few counts were recorded for this clone. V usage is TRBV2 and J usage is TRBJ2-7, with D possibly TRBD1 on 5 matching bases. V lost 4 bases and J 0 bases, leaving 10 bases between the germline ends. This CDR3 spans 14 amino acids. Germline V gives CDR1 SNHLY, CDR2 FYNNEI. The DNA of the CDR3 is TGTGCCAGCAGTGGGGGCACCTCCTCCTACGAGCAGTACTTC. Translated, it gives CASSGGTSSYEQYF. Filled out from reference TRBV2 and TRBJ2-7, the complete variable domain reads EPEVTQTPSHQVTQMGQEVILRCVPISNHLYFYWYRQILGQKVEFLVSFYNNEISEKSEIFDDQFSVERPDGSNFTLKIRSTKLEDSAMYFCASSGGTSSYEQYFGPGTRLTVT.

This clone has only a few counts. CDR3 residues: CASSWEGMRDTEAFF. The CDR3, as DNA: TGCGCCAGCAGCTGGGAGGGGATGAGGGACACTGAAGCTTTCTTT. J is TRBJ1-1 and V is TRBV5-1; D may be TRBD1 (5 bases). V dropped 3 bases and J dropped 3 bases, with 15 bases sitting between them. The CDR3 is made up of 15 amino acids. Germline V gene lookup returns CDR1 SGHRS and CDR2 YFSETQ.

J is TRBJ1-1 and V is TRBV5-4; 12 bases are shared with TRBD1. Germline V gives CDR1 SGHNT, CDR2 YYREEE (reference sequence). The V segment lost 7 bases and the J segment 0 bases; nucleotides outside the gene matches: 1. The CDR3 is 14 amino acids. DNA of the CDR3: TGTGCCAGCGGGACAGGGGGCGTGAACACTGAAGCTTTCTTT. Its translation is CASGTGGVNTEAFF.

V is TRBV25-1 and J is TRBJ2-3; 11 bases map to TRBD2. The CDR3 has 17 residues. Looked up from germline, CDR1 is MGHDK and CDR2 is SYGVNS. With 2 bases clipped from V and 0 bases from J, the junction kept 4 bases outside the gene matches. DNA for the CDR3: TGTGCCAGCAGTGAACTACTAGCGGGGGCGAGCACAGATACGCAGTATTTT. It translates to CASSELLAGASTDTQYF.

This clone showed up just a few times. The chain has TRBV6-5 and TRBJ2-2; TRBD2 agrees at 7 bases. V lost 6 bases, J lost 2 bases, and 6 bases stayed unmatched. CDR3 size: 15 residues. The V gene's germline CDR1 is MNHEY and CDR2 SVGAGI. The CDR3 bases are TGTGCCAGCAGGGTGAGCGGGATAAACACCGGGGAGCTGTTTTTT. As protein: CASRVSGINTGELFF.

This clone turned up a few times. This chain links TRBV11-3 with TRBJ2-1; TRBD2 is a possible D gene (6 bases). The CDR3 runs 14 residues. The V and J ends lost 3 bases and 5 bases respectively, with 11 bases between them. Germline values: CDR1 SGHNT, CDR2 YENEEA. DNA for the CDR3: TGTGCCAGCAGCTTTGGCGGGGTAAACAATGAGCAGTTCTTC. Amino acid sequence: CASSFGGVNNEQFF.